The 24 T cell receptor beta chains presented below share a single source sample, sequenced in a study of CD8+ T cells in alopecia areata. The sequencing template was cDNA reverse transcribed from extracted RNA. Clones were sequenced by immunoSEQ multiplex PCR, and TCRdb holds only the in-frame ones, with some missing. The repertoire holds roughly 200,000 clones, over 40% seen once, with around 3% in the top ten. Stated treatment: oral pan-JAK inhibitor, 5-10 mg twice daily. The source was CD4+ T cells sorted from blood, collected at roughly week 36, from a patient treated with tofacitinib. The source of these receptors is a human donor with alopecia areata.

This clone was seen a handful of times. The chain joins TRBV10-3 to TRBJ2-7, with 8 positions matching TRBD1. Germline assignment: CDR1 ENHRY and CDR2 SYGVKD. The CDR3 extends over 16 amino acids. V shed 7 bases and J 3 bases; nucleotides not matched to a gene: 14. The CDR3, as DNA: TGTGCCATCACTAAAAGTGGACGGGACAGGATCTACGAGCAGTACTTC. Its translation is CAITKSGRDRIYEQYF.

This clone was picked up a small number of times. The rearrangement uses TRBV13 and TRBJ2-5; a weak D match, TRBD1 (5 bases). Germline-derived CDR1 and CDR2 are PRHDT and FYEKMQ (reference sequence). The CDR3 spans 14 residues. V was shortened by 6 bases and J by 4 bases, with 15 bases between the two germline ends. The CDR3 sequence: CASSGAAGRETQYF. The CDR3 nucleotides read TGTGCCAGCAGTGGGGCGGCCGGACGAGAGACCCAGTACTTC.

This clone was counted only a few times. The rearrangement joins TRBV27 to TRBJ2-7; weak D call: TRBD1 (6 bases). The CDR3 loop spans 13 amino acids. Germline lookup yields CDR1 MNHEY and CDR2 SMNVEV (reference sequence). Trimming pared 5 bases from V and 7 bases from J, leaving 15 bases between. CDR3 in DNA: TGTGCCAGCAGTGGAACAGGGCAAGGGGAGCAGTACTTC. Translation gives CASSGTGQGEQYF.

Concerning this clone: Other DNA variants within this sample encode the same CDR3. The chain links TRBV29-1 to TRBJ2-7, with 7 bases aligning to TRBD1. There are 13 residues in the CDR3. V trimming: 1 base; J trimming: 3 bases; junction bases outside the gene matches: 3. The germline CDR1 and CDR2 sequences are SQVTM and ANQGSEA. CDR3 protein: CSVEGTGLYEQYF. The CDR3 DNA reads as TGCAGCGTTGAAGGGACAGGACTCTACGAGCAGTACTTC.

In its sample, this clone was seen once. CDR3 protein: CASSLGQGLGYTF. DNA of the CDR3: TGTGCCAGCAGCTTAGGACAGGGGCTGGGCTACACCTTC. The V call is TRBV7-2, the J call TRBJ1-2, with 8 bases matching TRBD1. Unmatched junction bases numbered 3, after V lost 1 base and J lost 8 bases. The germline CDR1 and CDR2 sequences are SGHTA and FQGNSA. This CDR3 spans 13 amino acids.

This clone was counted only a few times. V is TRBV30 and J is TRBJ1-1; 8 bases fit TRBD1. The CDR3 runs 12 residues. Germline V gene sequence: CDR1 GTSNPN, CDR2 SVGIG (reference sequence). The V gene end was trimmed by 4 bases and the J gene end by 4 bases; junction bases not matched to a gene: 2. The CDR3 DNA reads as TGTGCCTGGACCGACAGGGGCACTGAAGCTTTCTTT. It yields the protein CAWTDRGTEAFF.

This clone was observed a single time. The chain links TRBV9 to TRBJ1-2; the match to TRBD1 covers 8 bases. The CDR3 spans 16 residues. Germline CDR1 and CDR2: SGDLS and YYNGEE. Losses at the gene ends were 3 bases for V and 7 bases for J; bases not matched to a gene: 14. In DNA, the CDR3 is TGTGCCAGCAGCGGAGGCCCGGACAGGGACGTAGGTGGCTACACCTTC. It yields the protein CASSGGPDRDVGGYTF. Full variable domain (outside the CDR3, taken from reference TRBV9 and TRBJ1-2): DSGVTQTPKHLITATGQRVTLRCSPRSGDLSVYWYQQSLDQGLQFLIQYYNGEERAKGNILERFSAQQFPDLHSELNLSSLELGDSALYFCASSGGPDRDVGGYTFGSGTRLTVV.

This clone was observed a handful of times. The CDR3 DNA is TGTGCCAGCAGTTTGAATAGCGGGAAGTCAGATACGCAGTATTTT. Protein: CASSLNSGKSDTQYF. The chain has TRBV27 and TRBJ2-3, with 8 bases lining up with TRBD2. Germline V gene lookup returns CDR1 MNHEY and CDR2 SMNVEV (reference sequence). There are 15 residues in the CDR3. Germline trimming cut 3 bases from V and 4 bases from J; bases unmatched to any gene: 6.

The CDR3 is CASSPLDEGTEQYF. The DNA for the CDR3 is TGTGCCAGCTCACCACTCGATGAGGGTACCGAGCAGTACTTC. The chain links TRBV18 to TRBJ2-7, with D possibly TRBD2 on 5 matching bases. V dropped 1 base and J dropped 6 bases, with 13 bases sitting between them. This CDR3 spans 14 amino acids. Germline V gene lookup returns CDR1 KGHSH and CDR2 LQKENI.

The chain joins TRBV29-1 to TRBJ2-1; the match to TRBD1 covers 8 bases. The CDR3 is made up of 14 amino acids. After removal of 4 bases from V and 5 bases from J, the junction contained 7 bases not matched to a gene. Germline loops: CDR1 SQVTM, CDR2 ANQGSEA. CDR3 bases: TGCAGCGTTGGCCAGGACAGGGTAAACAATGAGCAGTTCTTC. The encoded protein is CSVGQDRVNNEQFF.

This clone was counted a few times. The chain has TRBV18 and TRBJ2-2; D is ambiguous. V lost 4 bases and J 4 bases, leaving 7 bases between the germline ends. Germline CDR1 reads KGHSH; CDR2 reads LQKENI. This CDR3 has 13 residues. The CDR3: CASSRQTTGELFF. CDR3 DNA sequence: TGTGCCAGCTCACGGCAAACCACCGGGGAGCTGTTTTTT.

CDR3 sequence: CASSLAPTDQGRTQYF. CDR3 DNA: TGTGCCAGCAGCTTGGCCCCGACGGACCAAGGCAGGACCCAGTACTTC. The chain joins TRBV5-4 to TRBJ2-5; D is undetermined. This CDR3 comprises 16 residues. Trimming pared 0 bases from V and 7 bases from J, leaving 19 bases between. The germline V gene encodes CDR1 SGHNT and CDR2 YYREEE (reference sequence).

In this sample, this clone turned up once. The genes are TRBV5-1 and TRBJ2-6, with D unresolved. CDR3 length: 16 amino acids. V was cut by 2 bases and J by 4 bases, with 13 bases left in between. The germline CDR1 and CDR2 sequences are SGHRS and YFSETQ. CDR3 amino acids: CASSFGPGGGANVLTF. CDR3 DNA: TGCGCCAGCAGCTTCGGTCCGGGTGGAGGGGCCAACGTCCTGACTTTC.

CDR3 coding DNA: TGCAGCGTCTACGGGGGCCGGGACACTGAAGCTTTCTTT. Translation: CSVYGGRDTEAFF. The rearrangement uses TRBV29-1 and TRBJ1-1; D may be TRBD1 (6 bases). The V end was cut by 6 bases, the J end by 3 bases, with 14 bases between. Germline CDR1 reads SQVTM; CDR2 reads ANQGSEA. This CDR3 has 13 amino acids.

The V gene is TRBV4-1, the J gene TRBJ2-7; D might be TRBD1 or TRBD2, each matching 5 bases. The CDR3 is 15 residues long. Germline V CDR1 and CDR2: MGHRA, YSYEKL. Trimming left V 0 bases short and J 6 bases short, with 15 bases between. For the CDR3, the DNA is TGCGCCAGCAGCCAAGATAGTGGGGGTCGGCTCGAGCAGTACTTC. Residues: CASSQDSGGRLEQYF.

The V call is TRBV2, the J call TRBJ1-2, with D perhaps TRBD1 (5 bases). V was clipped by 4 bases and J by 6 bases, with 12 bases between them. Germline values: CDR1 SNHLY, CDR2 FYNNEI. There are 13 residues in the CDR3. The CDR3 nucleotides are TGTGCCAGCAGTGGGGACCTAGGGGATGGCTACACCTTC. This codes for CASSGDLGDGYTF. Complete variable domain (other parts from reference TRBV2 and TRBJ1-2): EPEVTQTPSHQVTQMGQEVILRCVPISNHLYFYWYRQILGQKVEFLVSFYNNEISEKSEIFDDQFSVERPDGSNFTLKIRSTKLEDSAMYFCASSGDLGDGYTFGSGTRLTVV.

V usage is TRBV7-2 and J usage is TRBJ2-1; 9 bases agree with TRBD2. The J segment lost 3 bases and the V segment lost 5 bases, leaving 11 bases of the junction unmatched. Looked up from germline, CDR1 is SGHTA and CDR2 is FQGNSA. CDR3 length: 17 residues. The CDR3 region is CASSPEVGSGSYNEQFF. DNA of the CDR3: TGTGCCAGCAGCCCGGAGGTTGGTAGCGGGAGCTACAATGAGCAGTTCTTC. The variable domain in full, completed from reference TRBV7-2 and TRBJ2-1, reads GAGVSQSPSNKVTEKGKDVELRCDPISGHTALYWYRQSLGQGLEFLIYFQGNSAPDKSGLPSDRFSAERTGGSVSTLTIQRTQQEDSAVYLCASSPEVGSGSYNEQFFGPGTRLTVL.

The chain carries TRBV7-9 and TRBJ1-1; D remains ambiguous. Trimming removed 4 bases at V and 3 bases at J, with 12 bases between. The CDR3 loop spans 14 amino acids. Germline loops: CDR1 SEHNR, CDR2 FQNEAQ (reference sequence). The CDR3: CASSYGSIDTEAFF. The CDR3 nucleotides are TGTGCCAGCAGCTACGGGAGTATTGACACTGAAGCTTTCTTT.

This clone was detected only a few times. This chain connects TRBV29-1 to TRBJ2-2, with TRBD2 matching over 11 bases. CDR1 and CDR2 from the germline V gene are SQVTM and ANQGSEA. The length of the CDR3 is 14 residues. Losses at the gene ends were 5 bases for V and 4 bases for J; bases not matched to a gene: 3. The CDR3 DNA sequence: TGCAGCGTTCCGGGACTAGCGGTCACCGGGGAGCTGTTTTTT. Translating it yields CSVPGLAVTGELFF.

This clone was counted a few times. The chain employs TRBV15 and TRBJ2-4, with TRBD1 matching over 9 bases. The CDR3 is made up of 12 amino acids. The germline V gene encodes CDR1 LNHNV and CDR2 YYDKDF (reference sequence). V shed 3 bases, J shed 13 bases, and the junction held 4 bases outside the gene matches. CDR3 bases: TGTGCCACCAGCAGCGGACAGGGGAGGCAGTACTTC. It translates to CATSSGQGRQYF.

The chain combines TRBV10-3 with TRBJ2-7, with D unclear. This CDR3 contains 12 residues. CDR1 and CDR2 (germline): ENHRY, SYGVKD. V was shortened by 3 bases and J by 4 bases, with 7 bases between the two germline ends. As DNA, the CDR3 is TGTGCCATCAGTGATCGGAGATACGAGCAGTACTTC. It is translated as CAISDRRYEQYF.

The CDR3 loop reads CASSPGGSPGEQYF. The CDR3 region has the DNA TGTGCCAGCAGCCCTGGAGGATCCCCGGGGGAGCAGTACTTC. The chain is built from TRBV7-2 and TRBJ2-7; TRBD2 might be the D (5 bases). This CDR3 is built from 14 residues. The V and J ends lost 5 bases and 7 bases respectively, with 18 bases between them. Germline CDR1 reads SGHTA; CDR2 reads FQGNSA.

The V and J genes are TRBV4-1 and TRBJ2-3; 13 nucleotides line up with TRBD2. Losses at the gene ends were 5 bases for V and 3 bases for J; bases not matched to a gene: 5. The CDR3 is 16 residues long. Germline loops: CDR1 MGHRA, CDR2 YSYEKL. Written as DNA, the CDR3 is TGCGCCAGCAGCTTTCGGACTAGCGGGAGAACAGATACGCAGTATTTT. This translates into CASSFRTSGRTDTQYF.

The chain employs TRBV29-1 and TRBJ2-3; D possibly matches TRBD1 or TRBD2 (5 bases each). The CDR3 runs 16 residues. In germline, CDR1 is SQVTM, CDR2 ANQGSEA. V was cut by 2 bases and J by 6 bases, with 21 bases left in between. CDR3 nucleotides: TGCAGCGTTGAAAGGTTAAAAGGTCGGGGCCAGGATACGCAGTATTTT. Amino acids: CSVERLKGRGQDTQYF.